This TCR beta chain stems from a study of blood T cell repertoires in COVID-19. Repertoires were generated with immunoSEQ multiplex PCR, while TCRdb's copy carries only in-frame clones and drops some. Of 250,000 or so clones listed, over 65% were seen once; the top ten hold around 3.4%. Germline-derived CDR1 and CDR2 are MNHEY and SVGEGT. CDR3 length: 16 residues. Trimming cost V 0 bases and J 6 bases; bases outside gene matches: 5. What was sequenced was peripheral blood. The sequence derives from a woman of 80 years or more with acute or convalescent COVID-19. This chain connects TRBV6-2 or TRBV6-3 to TRBJ1-4; TRBD1 matches 9 bases. CDR3 amino acids: CASSYSAGQGDEKLFF. The CDR3 coding sequence is TGTGCCAGCAGTTACTCGGCGGGACAGGGAGATGAAAAACTGTTTTTT.